The TCR beta chain described here comes from a study of CD8+ T cells in alopecia areata. Study-level information: Among treated patients, oral tofacitinib was administered at 5 to 10 mg twice daily.

Treatment defined: oral pan-JAK inhibitor, 5-10 mg twice daily. About this clone itself: Antigen specificity is unknown.

This CDR3 has 12 amino acids. CDR1 is SNHLY and CDR2 is FYNNEI in the germline V gene. Trimming removed 9 bases at V and 5 bases at J, with 13 bases between. Extraction of RNA preceded its reverse transcription into cDNA, which served as the sequencing template. Only in-frame clones appear in the TCRdb table, and some are missing; sequencing was by immunoSEQ multiplex PCR. The sample lists hundreds of thousands of clones, 60% occurring once. Study results and limitations: Resident alphabeta T cells of normal skin are also sequenced in scalp samples.

Material: CD4+ T cells sorted from blood, obtained around week 52, from a patient treated with tofacitinib. The V gene is TRBV2, the J gene TRBJ2-5, with D perhaps matching TRBD2 (6 bases). This sequence originates from a human donor with alopecia areata. The CDR3 coding sequence is TGTGCCAGGAGAGGAGGGGAGGAGACCCAGTACTTC. This gives the protein CARRGGEETQYF.